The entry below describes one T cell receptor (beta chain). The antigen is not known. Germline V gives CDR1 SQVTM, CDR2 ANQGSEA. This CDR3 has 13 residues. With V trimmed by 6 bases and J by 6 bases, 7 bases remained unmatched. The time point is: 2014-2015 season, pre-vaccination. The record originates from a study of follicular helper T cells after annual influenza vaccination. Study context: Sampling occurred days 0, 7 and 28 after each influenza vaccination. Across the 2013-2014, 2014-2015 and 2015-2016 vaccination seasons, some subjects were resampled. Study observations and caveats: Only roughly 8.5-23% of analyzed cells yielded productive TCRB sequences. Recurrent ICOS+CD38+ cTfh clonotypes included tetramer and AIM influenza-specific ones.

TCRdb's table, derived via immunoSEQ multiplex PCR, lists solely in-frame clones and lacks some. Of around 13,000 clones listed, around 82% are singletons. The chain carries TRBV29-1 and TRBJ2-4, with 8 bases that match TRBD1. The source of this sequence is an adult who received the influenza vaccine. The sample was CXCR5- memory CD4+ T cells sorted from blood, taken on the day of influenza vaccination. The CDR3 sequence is CSVGRGLGNIQYF. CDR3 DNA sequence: TGCAGCGTGGGCAGGGGGCTTGGAAACATTCAGTACTTC.